Each of the 3 T cell receptor beta chains below was sequenced from the same sample in a study of blood T cell repertoires in COVID-19. Using immunoSEQ multiplex PCR, the repertoire was profiled, and TCRdb retains in-frame clones only, with some absent. Among over 150,000 clones listed, approximately 73% were seen once. Sequencing was performed on peripheral blood. The receptors come from an elderly woman with acute or convalescent COVID-19.

V usage is TRBV15 and J usage is TRBJ2-5; 7 bases map to TRBD2. CDR1 is LNHNV and CDR2 is YYDKDF in the germline V gene (reference sequence). This CDR3 contains 13 residues. V shed 4 bases and J 2 bases; nucleotides not matched to a gene: 1. The CDR3 DNA is TGTGCCACCAGCAAGGGAGGGCAAGAGACCCAGTACTTC. Its translation: CATSKGGQETQYF.

The chain joins TRBV4-1 to TRBJ2-7; tentative D call: TRBD1 (6 bases). CDR1 is MGHRA and CDR2 is YSYEKL in the germline V gene. CDR3 length: 16 residues. V dropped 0 bases and J dropped 0 bases, with 12 bases sitting between them. In DNA, the CDR3 is TGCGCCAGCAGCCAAGATCCCACAGGGTACTCCTACGAGCAGTACTTC. It encodes CASSQDPTGYSYEQYF.

The gene calls are TRBV5-1 and TRBJ2-7; tentatively, D is TRBD1 (5 bases). Between the trimmed V and J ends, which lost 4 bases and 0 bases, there was a span of 17 bases. CDR3 length: 16 residues. Germline loops: CDR1 SGHRS, CDR2 YFSETQ. DNA for the CDR3: TGCGCCAGCAGCCCGGAATGGGGCAGGAGCTCCTACGAGCAGTACTTC. It translates to CASSPEWGRSSYEQYF.